Shown below are 17 T cell receptor beta chains from a single sample sequenced in a study of T-cell memory formation after mild COVID-19 (dated by TCRdb to 2020 to 2023). The library was generated by 5' RACE. The run used an Illumina NovaSeq 6000. TCRdb reworked the public reads: Q25 trimming with fastp, MiXCR clone assembly, productive beta chains retained. Entries that share a CDR3 protein sequence are merged under the most common genes and DNA. The sample table contains roughly 180,000 distinct CDR3 sequences; only one count was recorded for less than 20% of them. Clones ranked in the top ten supply about 4% of the sample. The sample consisted of PBMCs or a T cell subset sorted from them (not recorded which). The origin of the receptors is a man aged 18 to 29 who had mild COVID-19 (a few samples of this study predate the infection). The sample titles of this study are shuffled in the database, so cell type and time point are left out; the donor was told from shared clones.

The chain links TRBV5-1 to TRBJ2-3; D is unresolved. The germline V gene encodes CDR1 SGHRS and CDR2 YFSETQ. Between the trimmed V and J ends, which lost 0 bases and 0 bases, there was a span of 11 bases. The CDR3 covers 16 residues. Written as DNA, the CDR3 is TGCGCCAGCAGCTTGGACACAGCTTCTAGCACAGATACGCAGTATTTT. Translation: CASSLDTASSTDTQYF.

The J gene is TRBJ2-2, the V gene TRBV2; the D gene is possibly TRBD1 (5 bases). Germline-derived CDR1 and CDR2 are SNHLY and FYNNEI. The CDR3 totals 13 residues. The V end was cut by 10 bases, the J end by 2 bases, with 11 bases between. CDR3 region: CATPDSNTGELFF. CDR3 nucleotide sequence: TGTGCCACCCCCGACAGTAACACCGGGGAGCTGTTTTTT.

In this sample, this clonotype turned up a few times. The chain carries TRBV5-1 and TRBJ2-1; 9 positions agree with TRBD1. The germline V gene has CDR1 SGHRS and CDR2 YFSETQ. This CDR3 has 14 amino acids. J gave up 8 bases and V 0 bases, and 3 bases lay outside the gene matches. The CDR3: CASSLDRGLDEQFF. CDR3 nucleotides: TGCGCCAGCAGCTTGGACAGGGGGCTGGATGAGCAGTTCTTC.

V is TRBV7-9 and J is TRBJ1-4; 7 nucleotides match TRBD1. Germline values: CDR1 SEHNR, CDR2 FQNEAQ (reference sequence). The CDR3 contains 13 residues. V lost 3 bases and J lost 6; bases outside the gene matches: 1. The CDR3 sequence: CASSFTGDEKLFF. CDR3 DNA: TGTGCCAGCAGCTTTACAGGGGATGAAAAACTGTTTTTT.

In this sample, this clonotype turned up a few times. The chain has TRBV7-9 and TRBJ2-3; no clear D gene. The CDR3 is 13 amino acids. V gave up 1 base and J gave up 6 bases, with 8 bases separating them. CDR1 SEHNR and CDR2 FQNEAQ come from the germline V gene (reference sequence). The CDR3 coding sequence is TGTGCCAGCAGCTTAGTTTCTTTGGATACGCAGTATTTT. The encoded protein is CASSLVSLDTQYF.

This clonotype has just a few counts. J is TRBJ2-4 and V is TRBV20-1; TRBD1 is a possible D gene (6 bases). The CDR3 totals 14 residues. Trimming cost V 1 base and J 8 bases, with 15 bases left between them. The germline V gene has CDR1 DFQATT and CDR2 SNEGSKA (reference sequence). CDR3 residues: CSARVPGVRDIQYF. The DNA for the CDR3 is TGCAGTGCTAGAGTCCCAGGGGTTAGAGACATTCAGTACTTC.

The chain has TRBV7-9 and TRBJ2-1; 7 nucleotides match TRBD1. The germline V gene encodes CDR1 SEHNR and CDR2 FQNEAQ (reference sequence). The CDR3 contains 17 residues. V lost 2 bases to trimming and J lost 6 bases; unmatched junction nucleotides: 13. The CDR3 region is CASSLRGGLGFSNEQFF. CDR3 DNA: TGTGCCAGCAGCTTACGAGGGGGCCTAGGGTTTTCCAATGAGCAGTTCTTC.

The chain recombines TRBV7-2 with TRBJ2-1; 8 bases line up with TRBD2. CDR1 and CDR2 from the germline V gene are SGHTA and FQGNSA. Trimming at V came to 1 base and at J to 9 bases, leaving 11 bases not matched to a gene. The CDR3 extends over 16 amino acids. CDR3 sequence: CASSLVPAGAMGEQFF. In DNA, the CDR3 is TGTGCCAGCAGCTTAGTACCAGCGGGGGCCATGGGTGAGCAGTTCTTC.

This clonotype was detected only a few times. The V call is TRBV5-1, the J call TRBJ2-5; 12 bases are shared with TRBD2. The CDR3 totals 16 residues. The germline gives CDR1 SGHRS, CDR2 YFSETQ. Trimming at V came to 4 bases and at J to 5 bases, leaving 9 bases not matched to a gene. The CDR3 spells CASSPGGLAGQETQYF. For the CDR3, the DNA is TGCGCCAGCAGCCCAGGTGGACTAGCGGGGCAGGAGACCCAGTACTTC.

V usage is TRBV28 and J usage is TRBJ2-1; possibly TRBD1 for D (7 bases). The CDR3 has 14 residues. Trimming pared 5 bases from V and 4 bases from J, leaving 12 bases between. In germline, CDR1 is MDHEN, CDR2 SYDVKM. CDR3 sequence (DNA): TGTGCCAGCAGTCTCCCAGGGGGGTACAATGAGCAGTTCTTC. It translates to CASSLPGGYNEQFF.

This clonotype occurred once. The chain has TRBV7-9 and TRBJ2-2; D tentatively fits TRBD1 or TRBD2 (5 bases each). CDR3 length: 15 residues. Looked up from germline, CDR1 is SEHNR and CDR2 is FQNEAQ (reference sequence). Trimming cost V 6 bases and J 0 bases, with 11 bases left between them. The CDR3 DNA reads as TGTGCCAGCAGATTTTGGGGGTCGAACACCGGGGAGCTGTTTTTT. Its protein is CASRFWGSNTGELFF.

The J gene is TRBJ2-1, the V gene TRBV7-9; 10 positions match TRBD2. This CDR3 comprises 15 residues. Germline CDR1 SEHNR, CDR2 FQNEAQ (reference sequence). J was trimmed by 0 bases and V by 8 bases; bases with no gene match: 4. The CDR3 sequence is CASPQRGGSYNEQFF. CDR3 DNA sequence: TGTGCCAGCCCGCAGCGGGGGGGCTCCTACAATGAGCAGTTCTTC. Looking up the rest from reference TRBV7-9 and TRBJ2-1 gives the full variable domain: DTGVSQNPRHKITKRGQNVTFRCDPISEHNRLYWYRQTLGQGPEFLTYFQNEAQLEKSRLLSDRFSAERPKGSFSTLEIQRTEQGDSAMYLCASPQRGGSYNEQFFGPGTRLTVL.

The chain uses TRBV7-2 and TRBJ2-5; TRBD2 matches at 9 bases. The ends lost 4 bases at V and 5 bases at J; junction bases unmatched: 5. This CDR3 spans 14 amino acids. CDR1 and CDR2 (germline): SGHTA, FQGNSA. CDR3 region: CASSWGLAQETQYF. CDR3 in DNA: TGTGCCAGCAGCTGGGGACTAGCCCAGGAGACCCAGTACTTC.

This clonotype occurred a few times. The rearrangement uses TRBV7-3 and TRBJ2-2; D is undetermined. Trimming took 3 bases from V and 4 from J, leaving 6 bases between them. This CDR3 has 13 amino acids. Germline CDR1 and CDR2: SGHTA and FQGTGA. CDR3: CASSFQSTGELFF. CDR3 sequence (DNA): TGTGCCAGCAGCTTCCAGAGCACCGGGGAGCTGTTTTTT.

This chain connects TRBV10-3 to TRBJ1-2, with TRBD1 identical over 7 bases. Germline V lookup: CDR1 ENHRY, CDR2 SYGVKD. V trimming: 0 bases; J trimming: 4 bases; junction bases outside the gene matches: 5. The CDR3 spans 15 residues. The CDR3 loop is CAISESTGLVYGYTF. The DNA of the CDR3 is TGTGCCATCAGTGAGTCGACAGGGTTGGTCTATGGCTACACCTTC.

This clonotype was observed many times. This chain joins TRBV7-8 and TRBJ2-7, with D tentatively TRBD2 (5 bases). The germline gives CDR1 SGHVS, CDR2 FQNEAQ. Trimming removed 0 bases from V and 8 bases from J, with 14 bases in between. The CDR3 spans 14 residues. The chain's CDR3 is CASSLAEVGRKQYF. The CDR3 coding sequence is TGTGCCAGCAGCTTAGCGGAAGTTGGGAGAAAGCAGTACTTC.

This clonotype was picked up a small number of times. The chain carries TRBV4-3 and TRBJ1-4, with a tentative D call TRBD1 (5 bases). The V gene lost 4 bases and the J gene lost 10 bases, with 22 bases spanning the gap. CDR1 is LGHNA and CDR2 is YSLEER in the germline V gene. The CDR3 is 16 amino acids. The CDR3 sequence: CASSPLVGAGAGKLFF. The CDR3 nucleotides are TGCGCCAGCAGCCCCTTGGTAGGGGCCGGCGCTGGAAAACTGTTTTTT.